This is a list of T cell receptor beta chains from one sample in a study of cytomegalovirus exposure and HLA in healthy donors. The method was immunoSEQ multiplex PCR; TCRdb's version includes in-frame clones alone and lacks a portion of them. The sample records 150,000 to 200,000 clones, approximately 80% being singletons. The specimen sequenced was PBMCs. The origin of the receptors is a man between 18 and 35 years old in good health and CMV-seropositive. Each CDR3 is given without its conserved first and last residue. Each record gives: V gene, J gene, CDR3 protein.

v_call: TRBV10-1
j_call: TRBJ1-1
cdr3_aa: ASSEDRNTEAF

v_call: TRBV5-1
j_call: TRBJ1-6
cdr3_aa: ASSLDSNYNSPLH

v_call: TRBV5-4
j_call: TRBJ2-5
cdr3_aa: ASSLHGGGKQETQY

v_call: TRBV28
j_call: TRBJ2-1
cdr3_aa: ASSFDFAVGNEQF

v_call: TRBV9
j_call: TRBJ2-3
cdr3_aa: ASSAGGSSTDTQY

v_call: TRBV4-1
j_call: TRBJ2-1
cdr3_aa: ASSQGALDEQF

v_call: TRBV10-3
j_call: TRBJ2-7
cdr3_aa: AITGTLPGEQY

v_call: TRBV10-3
j_call: TRBJ2-5
cdr3_aa: AISNYRGPQETQY

v_call: TRBV27
j_call: TRBJ2-7
cdr3_aa: ATGQTPYEQY

v_call: TRBV10-3
j_call: TRBJ2-7
cdr3_aa: AISEVGSYEQY

v_call: TRBV7-9
j_call: TRBJ1-3
cdr3_aa: ASGREGAYGNTIY

v_call: TRBV6-1
j_call: TRBJ2-6
cdr3_aa: ASSEVAGSGANVLT

v_call: TRBV11-2
j_call: TRBJ2-7
cdr3_aa: ASSLDRTESYEQY

v_call: TRBV5-1
j_call: TRBJ2-1
cdr3_aa: ASSLGGGDEQF

v_call: TRBV27
j_call: TRBJ2-4
cdr3_aa: ASNSRTSGSGAKNIQY

v_call: TRBV27
j_call: TRBJ2-7
cdr3_aa: ASSLAAGRPYEQY

v_call: TRBV19
j_call: TRBJ1-1
cdr3_aa: ASSPQGVGTEAF

v_call: TRBV7-9
j_call: TRBJ2-7
cdr3_aa: ASSGRQGAYEQY

v_call: TRBV27
j_call: TRBJ1-4
cdr3_aa: ASSFTGLTTNEKLF

v_call: TRBV5-5
j_call: TRBJ1-1
cdr3_aa: ASSLGGGKGTEAF

v_call: TRBV28
j_call: TRBJ1-4
cdr3_aa: ASSASILSGINEKLF

v_call: TRBV7-9
j_call: TRBJ1-4
cdr3_aa: ASSLDPGVGEKLF

v_call: TRBV7-2
j_call: TRBJ2-2
cdr3_aa: ASRGWSSGSGELF

v_call: TRBV19
j_call: TRBJ1-2
cdr3_aa: ASSPPPRSYGYT

v_call: TRBV5-6
j_call: TRBJ2-7
cdr3_aa: ASSLAGLAHEQY

v_call: TRBV7-2
j_call: TRBJ2-7
cdr3_aa: ASSFWTSGYEQY

v_call: TRBV19
j_call: TRBJ1-1
cdr3_aa: ASSIGNVFGTEAF

v_call: TRBV11-2
j_call: TRBJ2-1
cdr3_aa: ASSFLAGGYNEQF

v_call: TRBV19
j_call: TRBJ2-3
cdr3_aa: ASSISRGGADTQY

v_call: TRBV27
j_call: TRBJ2-2
cdr3_aa: ASSPTGSGELF

v_call: TRBV28
j_call: TRBJ1-2
cdr3_aa: ASSVRQGRKFYGYT

v_call: TRBV11-2
j_call: TRBJ2-5
cdr3_aa: ASSQLGGVQETQY

v_call: TRBV5-1
j_call: TRBJ1-1
cdr3_aa: ASSFRGTTEAF

v_call: TRBV7-7
j_call: TRBJ1-1
cdr3_aa: ASSSSVETEAF

v_call: TRBV4-3
j_call: TRBJ1-2
cdr3_aa: ASSQSRQGYGYT

v_call: TRBV5-4
j_call: TRBJ1-2
cdr3_aa: ASSLEAGLGSGYT

v_call: TRBV5-6
j_call: TRBJ2-7
cdr3_aa: TSSLSGATSYEQY

v_call: TRBV7-8
j_call: TRBJ2-4
cdr3_aa: ASSQQRTSGGGNIQY

v_call: TRBV5-1
j_call: TRBJ1-1
cdr3_aa: ASSLGRVVNTEAF

v_call: TRBV7-9
j_call: TRBJ2-1
cdr3_aa: ASSPGQGVSNEQF

v_call: TRBV29-1
j_call: TRBJ1-1
cdr3_aa: SGITPGQMNTEAF

v_call: TRBV19
j_call: TRBJ1-5
cdr3_aa: ASSKDPGDYSYSNQPQH

v_call: TRBV19
j_call: TRBJ1-2
cdr3_aa: ASSIRQGENYGYT

v_call: TRBV11-2
j_call: TRBJ2-7
cdr3_aa: ASSLVPGVGVEQY

v_call: TRBV6-1
j_call: TRBJ1-3
cdr3_aa: ASSEFAGRGAGSGNTIY

v_call: TRBV10-3
j_call: TRBJ1-2
cdr3_aa: ATAPGQGHGYT

v_call: TRBV11-2
j_call: TRBJ1-3
cdr3_aa: ASSFPGFGNTIY

v_call: TRBV7-2
j_call: TRBJ1-3
cdr3_aa: ASSLAFYSGNTIY

v_call: TRBV7-2
j_call: TRBJ2-5
cdr3_aa: ASSPHLLTGRAETQY

v_call: TRBV6-5
j_call: TRBJ2-1
cdr3_aa: ASSYSIRSSYNEQF

v_call: TRBV6-6
j_call: TRBJ2-7
cdr3_aa: ASQGTGGNEQY

v_call: TRBV6-1
j_call: TRBJ2-7
cdr3_aa: ASSESSEGFYEQY

v_call: TRBV4-1
j_call: TRBJ2-1
cdr3_aa: ASSQGGTSGPSSYNEQF

v_call: TRBV28
j_call: TRBJ2-7
cdr3_aa: ASSLFSHPSYEQY

v_call: TRBV10-3
j_call: TRBJ2-3
cdr3_aa: AITGQGAPDTQY